The sample holds one count of the clone carrying this TCR beta chain. The antigen remains undetermined. Among the approximately 130 subjects of the validation cohort, separate from the roughly 650-subject first cohort, were the donors. Clones were sequenced by immunoSEQ multiplex PCR, and TCRdb holds only the in-frame ones, with some missing. The sample lists about 220,000 clones, about 86% occurring once. This CDR3 is built from 15 residues. The V gene end was trimmed by 3 bases and the J gene end by 7 bases; junction bases not matched to a gene: 9. The germline V gene has CDR1 MGHRA and CDR2 YSYEKL. The sample originates from a study of cytomegalovirus exposure and HLA in healthy donors. Study observations and caveats: Most TCR sequences were rare, but some public TCRs occurred in many donors. Specificity of a few CMV-associated chains for CMV antigens was verified in vitro. The listing of roughly 160 TCR beta chains classed them as cytomegalovirus-associated.

Sequenced input: PBMCs. The chain combines TRBV4-1 with TRBJ2-1; 7 bases agree with TRBD2. The sequence was obtained from a man younger than 35 in good health and CMV-seronegative. The CDR3 here is CASSHLLAAWNEQFF. CDR3 bases: TGCGCCAGCAGCCACCTTCTAGCGGCCTGGAATGAGCAGTTCTTC.